Presented here are 11 T cell receptor beta chains from one specimen sequenced in a study of shared clonotypes between healthy human individuals. CD45RO negativity and positive selection for CCR7 defined naive CD8 cells, a population that excluded terminally differentiated effector memory CD45RA+ cells. The repertoire was sequenced with immunoSEQ multiplex PCR; TCRdb's copy has only in-frame clones and lacks some. Of more than 2 million clones in the sample, around 93% are singletons; the top ten hold approximately 1.7%. The material sequenced was naive CD8+ T cells from PBMCs. These receptors were collected from a man between 18 and 35 years old in good health. Some clones in this sample may be carry-over from other donors' samples.

This chain joins TRBV5-5 and TRBJ2-7; D not resolved. CDR1 is SGHKS, CDR2 YYEKEE, per germline (reference sequence). This CDR3 has 14 amino acids. V was clipped by 4 bases and J by 6 bases, with 17 bases between them. This chain's CDR3 is CASSATGPTAEQYF. CDR3 DNA: TGTGCCAGCAGCGCTACCGGACCCACCGCCGAGCAGTACTTC.

The V gene is TRBV11-2, the J gene TRBJ1-2; perhaps TRBD1 as D (5 bases). Per the germline V gene, CDR1 is SGHAT and CDR2 is FQNNGV. This CDR3 has 14 amino acids. Trimming removed 3 bases at V and 4 bases at J, with 12 bases between. CDR3: CASSLSQGAYGYTF. In DNA, the CDR3 is TGTGCCAGCAGCTTGAGTCAAGGGGCCTATGGCTACACCTTC.

The sample holds one count of this clone. The genes are TRBV19 and TRBJ2-1; no reliable D call. The CDR3 has 15 amino acids. Trimming stripped 10 bases from V and 0 bases from J, with 16 bases between. The germline V gene has CDR1 LNHDA and CDR2 SQIVND (reference sequence). The CDR3 here is CATRSRASSYNEQFF. The CDR3 DNA is TGTGCCACTCGATCTCGGGCAAGCTCCTACAATGAGCAGTTCTTC.

This clone was counted a single time. V usage is TRBV7-3 and J usage is TRBJ2-7, with D unclear. The CDR3 runs to 13 residues. Germline V gene sequence: CDR1 SGHTA, CDR2 FQGTGA. With 1 base removed from V and 3 bases from J, the gap between germline ends came to 7 bases. CDR3 nucleotide sequence: TGTGCCAGCAGCTTAATGTTGGGCTACGAGCAGTACTTC. It yields the protein CASSLMLGYEQYF.

This sequence joins TRBV7-9 and TRBJ1-1, with TRBD1 identical over 9 bases. V shed 4 bases, J shed 2 bases, and the junction held 8 bases outside the gene matches. In germline, CDR1 is SEHNR, CDR2 FQNEAQ (reference sequence). This CDR3 has 16 amino acids. The CDR3 spells CASSSNLGQGNTEAFF. The CDR3 nucleotides are TGTGCCAGCAGCTCAAACCTGGGACAGGGAAACACTGAAGCTTTCTTT.

The chain couples TRBV11-2 to TRBJ2-1, with 9 nucleotides matching TRBD2. The CDR3 has 14 residues. V lost 10 bases to trimming and J lost 6 bases; unmatched junction nucleotides: 10. Germline CDR1 is SGHAT and CDR2 is FQNNGV. The CDR3 loop is CATPGTSLPNEQFF. As DNA, the CDR3 is TGTGCCACCCCCGGGACTAGCCTCCCCAATGAGCAGTTCTTC.

The chain is built from TRBV7-6 and TRBJ1-4; D remains ambiguous. CDR3 length: 16 amino acids. CDR1 and CDR2 (germline): SGHVS, FNYEAQ. V shed 5 bases and J shed 6 bases, with 19 bases lying between them. CDR3 residues: CASSPQPGPTDEKLFF. The CDR3 region has the DNA TGTGCCAGCAGCCCCCAGCCCGGGCCCACCGATGAAAAACTGTTTTTT.

As regards this clone: This sample includes further DNA sequences coding for the same CDR3. V is TRBV27 and J is TRBJ2-7, with a possible D match to TRBD1 (6 bases). From germline, CDR1 is MNHEY and CDR2 SMNVEV (reference sequence). V was cut by 5 bases and J by 4 bases, with 12 bases left in between. CDR3 length equals 13 residues. The CDR3, as DNA: TGTGCCAGCAGTCCCGGGACACCATACGAGCAGTACTTC. Amino acids: CASSPGTPYEQYF.

The rearrangement joins TRBV29-1 to TRBJ2-7, with 7 bases fitting TRBD1. V dropped 3 bases and J dropped 0; count of bases not matched to a gene: 11. Germline-derived CDR1 and CDR2 are SQVTM and ANQGSEA. The CDR3 sequence is 16 residues long. For the CDR3, the DNA is TGCAGCGTTGAGGTTCCCCGGACAGGTCCCTCCTACGAGCAGTACTTC. Translated, it gives CSVEVPRTGPSYEQYF.

Turning to this clone: The same CDR3 also results from other DNA sequences found in this sample. CDR3 sequence: CASSVATGTDTQYF. CDR3 coding DNA: TGTGCCAGCAGCGTAGCTACGGGGACAGATACGCAGTATTTT. The V gene is TRBV9, the J gene TRBJ2-3; D may be TRBD2 (5 bases). The ends were cut back, 0 bases at V and 3 bases at J, with 8 bases in the middle. Germline V CDR1 and CDR2: SGDLS, YYNGEE. The length of the CDR3 is 14 residues.

V usage is TRBV29-1 and J usage is TRBJ2-7; 8 bases match TRBD1. CDR1 and CDR2 (germline): SQVTM, ANQGSEA. Germline trimming cut 3 bases from V and 6 bases from J; bases unmatched to any gene: 7. The CDR3 totals 13 residues. CDR3 coding DNA: TGCAGCGTTGACGCCGACAGGGGACGCGAGCAGTACTTC. Residues: CSVDADRGREQYF.